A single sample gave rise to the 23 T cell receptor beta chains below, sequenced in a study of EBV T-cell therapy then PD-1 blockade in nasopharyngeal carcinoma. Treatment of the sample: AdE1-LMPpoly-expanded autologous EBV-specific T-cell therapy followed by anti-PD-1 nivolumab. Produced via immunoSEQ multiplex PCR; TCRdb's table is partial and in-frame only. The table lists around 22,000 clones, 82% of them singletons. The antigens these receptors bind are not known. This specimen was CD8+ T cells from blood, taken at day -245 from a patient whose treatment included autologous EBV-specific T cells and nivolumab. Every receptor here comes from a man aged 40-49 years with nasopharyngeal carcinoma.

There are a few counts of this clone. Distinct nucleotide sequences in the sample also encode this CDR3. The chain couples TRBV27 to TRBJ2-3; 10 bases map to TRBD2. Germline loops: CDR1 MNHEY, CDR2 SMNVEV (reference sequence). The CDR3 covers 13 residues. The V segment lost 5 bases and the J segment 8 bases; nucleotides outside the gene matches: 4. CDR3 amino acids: CASSLRLAGTQYF. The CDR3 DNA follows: TGTGCCAGCAGTCTCAGACTAGCGGGTACGCAGTATTTT.

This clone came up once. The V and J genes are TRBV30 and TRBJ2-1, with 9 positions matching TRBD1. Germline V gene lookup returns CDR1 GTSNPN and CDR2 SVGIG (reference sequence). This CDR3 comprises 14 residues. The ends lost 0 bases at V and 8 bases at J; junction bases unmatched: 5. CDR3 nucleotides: TGTGCCTGGAGTGTGGGACAGGGAACGGATGAGCAGTTCTTC. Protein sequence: CAWSVGQGTDEQFF.

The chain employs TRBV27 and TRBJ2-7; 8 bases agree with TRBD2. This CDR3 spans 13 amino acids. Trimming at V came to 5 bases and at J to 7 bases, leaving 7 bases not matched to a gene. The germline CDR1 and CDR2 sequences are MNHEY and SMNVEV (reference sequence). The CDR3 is CASSRRGAWEQYF. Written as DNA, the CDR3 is TGTGCCAGCAGTCGGCGGGGGGCCTGGGAGCAGTACTTC.

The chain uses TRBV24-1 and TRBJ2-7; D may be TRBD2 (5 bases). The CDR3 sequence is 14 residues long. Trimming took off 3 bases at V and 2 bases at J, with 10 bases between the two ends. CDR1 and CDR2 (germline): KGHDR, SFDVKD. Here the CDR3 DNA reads TGTGCCACCAGTGATACGGGATCCCCCTACGAGCAGTACTTC. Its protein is CATSDTGSPYEQYF.

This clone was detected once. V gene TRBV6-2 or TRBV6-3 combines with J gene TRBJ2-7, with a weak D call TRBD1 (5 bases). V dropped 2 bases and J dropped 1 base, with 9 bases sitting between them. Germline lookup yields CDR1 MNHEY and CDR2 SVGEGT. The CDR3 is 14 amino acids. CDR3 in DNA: TGTGCCAGCAGTTACGGGGCAGAGTCCTACGAGCAGTACTTC. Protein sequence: CASSYGAESYEQYF.

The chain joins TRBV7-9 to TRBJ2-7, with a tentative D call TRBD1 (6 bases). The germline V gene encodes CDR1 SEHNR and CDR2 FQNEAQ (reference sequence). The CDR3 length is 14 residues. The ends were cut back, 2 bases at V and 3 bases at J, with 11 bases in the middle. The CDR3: CASSLQQGHYEQYF. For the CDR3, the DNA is TGTGCCAGCAGCTTACAACAGGGCCACTACGAGCAGTACTTC.

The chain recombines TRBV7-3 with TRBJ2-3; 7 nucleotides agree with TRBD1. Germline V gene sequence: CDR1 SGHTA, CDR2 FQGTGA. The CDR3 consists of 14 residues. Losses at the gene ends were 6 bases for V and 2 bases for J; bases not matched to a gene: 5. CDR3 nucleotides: TGTGCCAGCAGTTCCGGGACAGACACAGATACGCAGTATTTT. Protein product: CASSSGTDTDTQYF.

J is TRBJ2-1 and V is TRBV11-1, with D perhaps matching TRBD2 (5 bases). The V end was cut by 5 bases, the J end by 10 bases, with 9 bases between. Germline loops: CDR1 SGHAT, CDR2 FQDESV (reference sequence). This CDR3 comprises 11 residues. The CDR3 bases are TGTGCCAGCAGCATAAGAGGGGAGCAGTTCTTC. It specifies CASSIRGEQFF.

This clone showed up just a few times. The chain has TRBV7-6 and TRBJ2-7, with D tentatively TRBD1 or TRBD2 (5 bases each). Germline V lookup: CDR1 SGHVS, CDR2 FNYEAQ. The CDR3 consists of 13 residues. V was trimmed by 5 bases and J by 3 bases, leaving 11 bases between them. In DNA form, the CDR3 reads TGTGCCAGCAGCAAGGGACCGAACTACGAGCAGTACTTC. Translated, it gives CASSKGPNYEQYF.

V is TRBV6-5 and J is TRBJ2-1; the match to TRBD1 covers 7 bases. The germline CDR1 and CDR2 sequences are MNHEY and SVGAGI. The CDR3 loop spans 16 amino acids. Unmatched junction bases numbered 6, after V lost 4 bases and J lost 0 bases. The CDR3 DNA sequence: TGTGCCAGCAGTTCTGGACAGGCAGGCTCCTACAATGAGCAGTTCTTC. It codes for CASSSGQAGSYNEQFF.

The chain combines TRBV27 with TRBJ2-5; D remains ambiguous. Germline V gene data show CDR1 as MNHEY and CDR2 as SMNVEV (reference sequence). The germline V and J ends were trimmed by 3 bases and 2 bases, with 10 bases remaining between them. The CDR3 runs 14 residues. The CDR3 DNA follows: TGTGCCAGCAGTTTTTCAGCTGGACAAGAGACCCAGTACTTC. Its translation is CASSFSAGQETQYF.

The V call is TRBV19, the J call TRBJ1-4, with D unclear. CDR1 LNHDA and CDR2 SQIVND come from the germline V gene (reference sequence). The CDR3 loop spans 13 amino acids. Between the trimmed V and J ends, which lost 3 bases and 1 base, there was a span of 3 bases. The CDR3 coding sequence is TGTGCCAGTAGTATGGTAACTAATGAAAAACTGTTTTTT. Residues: CASSMVTNEKLFF.

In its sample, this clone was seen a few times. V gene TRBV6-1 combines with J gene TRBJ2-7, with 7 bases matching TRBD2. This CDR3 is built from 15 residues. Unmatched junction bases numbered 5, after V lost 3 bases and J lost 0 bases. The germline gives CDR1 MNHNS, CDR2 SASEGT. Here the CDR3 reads CASSDRLAGSYEQYF. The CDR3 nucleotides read TGTGCCAGCAGTGATAGACTAGCTGGCTCCTACGAGCAGTACTTC.

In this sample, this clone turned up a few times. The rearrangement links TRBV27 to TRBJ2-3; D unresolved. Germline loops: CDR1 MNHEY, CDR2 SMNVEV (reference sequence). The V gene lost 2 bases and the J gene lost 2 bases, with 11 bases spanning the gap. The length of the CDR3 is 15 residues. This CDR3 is CASSLGSANTDTQYF. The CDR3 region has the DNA TGTGCCAGCAGTTTAGGGTCGGCTAACACAGATACGCAGTATTTT.

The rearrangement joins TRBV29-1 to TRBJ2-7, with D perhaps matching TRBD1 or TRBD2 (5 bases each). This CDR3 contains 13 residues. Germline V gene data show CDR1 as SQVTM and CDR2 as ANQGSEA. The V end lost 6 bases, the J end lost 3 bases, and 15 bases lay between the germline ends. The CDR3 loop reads CSVAGTPGYEQYF. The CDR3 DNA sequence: TGCAGCGTGGCCGGGACCCCAGGCTACGAGCAGTACTTC.

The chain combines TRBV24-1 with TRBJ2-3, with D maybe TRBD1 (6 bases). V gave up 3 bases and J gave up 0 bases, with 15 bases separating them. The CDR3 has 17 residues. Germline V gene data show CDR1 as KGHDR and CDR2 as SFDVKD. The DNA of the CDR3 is TGTGCCACCAGTGATACCTTTTCAGGGGATAGCACAGATACGCAGTATTTT. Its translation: CATSDTFSGDSTDTQYF.

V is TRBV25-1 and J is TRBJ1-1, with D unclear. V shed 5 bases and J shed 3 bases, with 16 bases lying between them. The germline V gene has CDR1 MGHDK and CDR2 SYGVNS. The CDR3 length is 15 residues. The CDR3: CASSRLFDPYTEAFF. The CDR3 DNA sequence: TGTGCCAGCAGTAGATTGTTCGACCCCTACACTGAAGCTTTCTTT.

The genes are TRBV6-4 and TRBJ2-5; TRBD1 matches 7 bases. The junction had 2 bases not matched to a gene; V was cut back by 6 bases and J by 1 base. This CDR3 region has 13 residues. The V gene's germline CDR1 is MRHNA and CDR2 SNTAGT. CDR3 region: CASSRDSQETQYF. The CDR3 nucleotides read TGTGCCAGCAGCCGGGACAGCCAAGAGACCCAGTACTTC.

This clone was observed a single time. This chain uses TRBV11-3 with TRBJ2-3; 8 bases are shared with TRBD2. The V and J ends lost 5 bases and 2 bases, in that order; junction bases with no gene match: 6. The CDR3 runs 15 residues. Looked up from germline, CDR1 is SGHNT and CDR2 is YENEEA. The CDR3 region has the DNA TGTGCCAGCAGCCATAGCGGGAACCCCACAGATACGCAGTATTTT. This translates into CASSHSGNPTDTQYF. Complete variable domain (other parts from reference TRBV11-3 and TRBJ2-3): EAGVVQSPRYKIIEKKQPVAFWCNPISGHNTLYWYLQNLGQGPELLIRYENEEAVDDSQLPKDRFSAERLKGVDSTLKIQPAELGDSAVYLCASSHSGNPTDTQYFGPGTRLTVL.

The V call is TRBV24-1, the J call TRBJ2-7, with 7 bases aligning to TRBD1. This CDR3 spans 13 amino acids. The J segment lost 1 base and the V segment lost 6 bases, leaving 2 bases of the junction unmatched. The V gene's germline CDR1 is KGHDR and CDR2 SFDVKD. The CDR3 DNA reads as TGTGCCACCAGTACAGGGGATTCCTACGAGCAGTACTTC. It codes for CATSTGDSYEQYF.

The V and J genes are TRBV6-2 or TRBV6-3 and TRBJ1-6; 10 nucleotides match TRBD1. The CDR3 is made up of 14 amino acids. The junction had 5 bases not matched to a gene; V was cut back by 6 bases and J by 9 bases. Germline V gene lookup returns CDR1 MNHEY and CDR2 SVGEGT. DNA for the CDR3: TGTGCCAGCAGCACCGGGACAGGGGTTTCACCCCTCCACTTT. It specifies CASSTGTGVSPLHF.

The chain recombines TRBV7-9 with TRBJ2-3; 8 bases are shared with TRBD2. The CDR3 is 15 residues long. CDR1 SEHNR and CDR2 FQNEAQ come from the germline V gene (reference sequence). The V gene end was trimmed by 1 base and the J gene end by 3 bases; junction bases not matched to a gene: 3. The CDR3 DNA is TGTGCCAGCAGCTTAGACGGCGGGGGGACAGATACGCAGTATTTT. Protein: CASSLDGGGTDTQYF.

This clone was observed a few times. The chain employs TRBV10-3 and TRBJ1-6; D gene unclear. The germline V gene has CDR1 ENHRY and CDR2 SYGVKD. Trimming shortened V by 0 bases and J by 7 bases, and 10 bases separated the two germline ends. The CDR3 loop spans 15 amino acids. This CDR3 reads CAISESGRLNSPLHF. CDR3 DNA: TGTGCCATCAGTGAGTCGGGGAGATTGAATTCACCCCTCCACTTT.